Presented here are 10 T cell receptor beta chains from one specimen sequenced in a study of regulatory T cells in long-lasting Graves disease. Investigators prepared the TCR beta libraries by applying iRepertoire HTBI primers and Arm-PCR of CDR3 regions. MiXCR, run by TCRdb on the multiplex PCR reads, gives a single entry per CDR3 protein. The table shows 350,000 to 500,000 distinct CDR3 sequences, with around 20% occurring only once. The time point was: persistent/refractory GD, antithyroid drugs over 5 years with positive TRAb. Isolated PBMC RNA provided the starting material for the TCR library. The sample in question was peripheral blood mononuclear cells (PBMCs), obtained when the disease was refractory, from a patient treated with antithyroid drugs. The source is a female donor with Graves disease.

This clonotype was seen repeatedly, ten times or more. The rearrangement uses TRBV5-1 and TRBJ2-7; unclear D gene. Germline V CDR1 and CDR2: SGHRS, YFSETQ. With 1 base removed from V and 1 base from J, the gap between germline ends came to 9 bases. The CDR3 extends over 14 amino acids. CDR3: CASSLNDASYEQYF. CDR3 DNA: TGCGCCAGCAGCTTGAATGATGCATCCTACGAGCAGTACTTC.

This clonotype was counted at least ten times. V is TRBV6-1 and J is TRBJ2-5; 8 bases align to TRBD1. The CDR3 extends over 19 amino acids. Germline values: CDR1 MNHNS, CDR2 SASEGT. The ends lost 8 bases at V and 0 bases at J; junction bases unmatched: 20. The CDR3 region is CASARQTGTGGMYQETQYF. The CDR3 bases are TGTGCCAGCGCACGACAAACCGGGACAGGAGGGATGTACCAAGAGACCCAGTACTTC.

This clonotype appeared a few times. The chain carries TRBV5-1 and TRBJ2-7; 11 positions agree with TRBD1. The CDR3 length is 15 residues. Germline CDR1 reads SGHRS; CDR2 reads YFSETQ. V lost 1 base to trimming and J lost 4 bases; unmatched junction nucleotides: 4. CDR3 sequence: CASSLWTGGWYEQYF. CDR3 nucleotides: TGCGCCAGCAGCTTGTGGACAGGGGGCTGGTACGAGCAGTACTTC.

The chain joins TRBV20-1 to TRBJ1-5; tentative D call: TRBD1 (5 bases). CDR1 is DFQATT, CDR2 SNEGSKA, per germline (reference sequence). Trimming took off 4 bases at V and 7 bases at J, with 23 bases between the two ends. CDR3 length equals 16 residues. This CDR3 is CSANPRGASHKQPQHF. In nucleotides, the CDR3 is TGCAGTGCTAATCCTCGAGGGGCCTCGCATAAGCAGCCCCAGCATTTT.

Ten or more counts support this clonotype. The V gene is TRBV20-1, the J gene TRBJ2-5; 8 bases line up with TRBD1. The length of the CDR3 is 14 residues. CDR1 and CDR2 (germline): DFQATT, SNEGSKA (reference sequence). V dropped 4 bases and J dropped 4; count of bases not matched to a gene: 8. Here the CDR3 DNA reads TGCAGTGCTAACCGCGACAGGGGAGGAGAGACCCAGTACTTC. It is translated as CSANRDRGGETQYF.

With regard to this clonotype: At one end the junction does not follow the germline gene, possibly because of a read error. The V gene is TRBV19, the J gene TRBJ1-2, with TRBD1 matching over 8 bases. This CDR3 contains 14 residues. Germline loops: CDR1 LNHDA, CDR2 SQIVND (reference sequence). This CDR3 is CASSRDRGGYGYSF. The CDR3, as DNA: TGTGCCAGTAGCCGTGACAGGGGTGGCTATGGCTACTCCTTC. Based on the CDR3 plus reference TRBV19 and TRBJ1-2, the full variable domain is DGGITQSPKYLFRKEGQNVTLSCEQNLNHDAMYWYRQDPGQGLRLIYYSQIVNDFQKGDIAEGYSVSREKKESFPLTVTSAQKNPTAFYLCASSRDRGGYGYSFGSGTRLTVV.

This clonotype was seen more than once but under ten times. The genes are TRBV5-1 and TRBJ1-1, with a possible D match to TRBD1 (5 bases). CDR1 and CDR2 from the germline V gene are SGHRS and YFSETQ. V was trimmed by 6 bases and J by 0 bases, leaving 18 bases between them. The CDR3 loop spans 16 amino acids. CDR3 nucleotides: TGCGCCAGCAAAGAGGTAGAGGGACTAGTGAACACTGAAGCTTTCTTT. Amino acid sequence: CASKEVEGLVNTEAFF.

This rearrangement joins TRBV20-1 to TRBJ1-2, with D uncertain. Germline CDR1 is DFQATT and CDR2 is SNEGSKA (reference sequence). The ends were cut back, 0 bases at V and 10 bases at J, with 6 bases in the middle. CDR3 length equals 10 residues. CDR3 protein: CSARDMDYTF. DNA for the CDR3: TGCAGTGCTAGAGATATGGACTACACCTTC.

Only a few counts were recorded for this clonotype. The J gene is TRBJ1-1, the V gene TRBV4-1; D is uncertain. The CDR3 spans 13 residues. Trimming took off 0 bases at V and 5 bases at J, with 7 bases between the two ends. Looked up from germline, CDR1 is MGHRA and CDR2 is YSYEKL. CDR3 bases: TGCGCCAGCAGCCAAGATAGGCAAACTGAAGCTTTCTTT. Translated, it gives CASSQDRQTEAFF.

This clonotype was detected ten times or more. The chain recombines TRBV9 with TRBJ2-5; D gene ambiguous. CDR1 and CDR2 from the germline V gene are SGDLS and YYNGEE. This CDR3 is 14 amino acids long. The V end lost 4 bases, the J end lost 4 bases, and 14 bases lay between the germline ends. DNA for the CDR3: TGTGCCAGCAGCTTCGGGTCTAGTCGAGAGACCCAGTACTTC. The encoded protein is CASSFGSSRETQYF.